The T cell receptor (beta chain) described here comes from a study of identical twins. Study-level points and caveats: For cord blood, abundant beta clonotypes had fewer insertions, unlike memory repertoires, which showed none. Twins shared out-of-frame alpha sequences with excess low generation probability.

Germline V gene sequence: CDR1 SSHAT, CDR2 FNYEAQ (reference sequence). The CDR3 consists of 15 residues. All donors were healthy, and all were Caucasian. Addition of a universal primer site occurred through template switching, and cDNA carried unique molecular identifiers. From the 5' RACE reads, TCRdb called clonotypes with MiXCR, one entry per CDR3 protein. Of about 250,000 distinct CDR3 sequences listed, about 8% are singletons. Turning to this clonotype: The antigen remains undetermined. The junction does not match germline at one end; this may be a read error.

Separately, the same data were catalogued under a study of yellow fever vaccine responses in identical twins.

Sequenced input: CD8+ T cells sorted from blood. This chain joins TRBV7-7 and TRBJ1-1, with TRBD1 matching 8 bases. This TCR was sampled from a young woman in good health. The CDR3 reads CASSPTTGAVTEAFF. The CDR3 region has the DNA TGTGCTAGCAGCCCTACGACAGGGGCCGTTACTGAAGCTTTCTTT.